Listed here is a single TCR beta chain. The record originates from a study of blood T cell repertoires in COVID-19. Study as a whole: The analysed material was cDNA or gDNA that came from T cells, B-cell-depleted T cells, or PBMCs.

In the source study's methods: Scientists estimated how many nucleated cells there were by amplifying reference gene primers. Libraries were prepared by immunoSEQ multiplex PCR; TCRdb keeps only in-frame clonotypes and omits some of them. V and J calls plus clone size are reproduced from that table; the DNA served to infer D and trimming. The sample shows 85,000 to 110,000 clones, over 75% of them seen only once. The CDR3 contains 15 residues. From germline, CDR1 is ENHRY and CDR2 SYGVKD. V dropped 0 bases and J dropped 5; count of bases not matched to a gene: 2. The source is a human donor in a cohort sampled during active or convalescent COVID-19. The chain has TRBV10-3 and TRBJ2-2, with 8 bases identical to TRBD2. Sequencing was carried out using peripheral blood. The CDR3 loop reads CAISESSGVTGELFF. CDR3 nucleotides: TGTGCCATCAGTGAGTCTAGCGGGGTGACCGGGGAGCTGTTTTTT.